The 7 T cell receptor beta chains below all came from one sample that was sequenced in a study of response to subunit inactivated influenza vaccine (dated by TCRdb to 2017 to 2018). The library was obtained by RT-PCR. Sequencer: Illumina HiSeq 2500. TCRdb reprocessed the public reads (quality trimming at Q25 with fastp, clone calling with MiXCR) and kept in-frame beta chains. Each entry merges the rows of one CDR3 protein and shows their most common DNA and genes. This sample is represented by about 580,000 distinct CDR3 sequences; around 15% of them were singletons. In total, the top ten clones hold approximately 10% of the sample. The source was PBMCs from blood, collected about 12 days after vaccination. The origin of the receptors is a middle-aged man who received an inactivated influenza vaccine. Donor details come from another sample of the same person, matched by shared clones.

In this sample, this clonotype turned up a few times. V is TRBV6-2 or TRBV6-3 and J is TRBJ2-3; no definite D call. Germline V gene sequence: CDR1 MNHEY, CDR2 SVGEGT. CDR3 length equals 13 residues. V shed 0 bases and J shed 8 bases, with 9 bases lying between them. The CDR3 reads CASSYSPQRTQYF. CDR3 DNA: TGTGCCAGCAGTTACTCGCCCCAACGTACGCAGTATTTT.

The CDR3 nucleotides read TGCAGTGCTAGGGTAGACACAGATACGCAGTATTTT. Protein product: CSARVDTDTQYF. The J gene is TRBJ2-3, the V gene TRBV20-1; D uncertain. Germline CDR1 reads DFQATT; CDR2 reads SNEGSKA (reference sequence). Trimming took off 3 bases at V and 2 bases at J, with 6 bases between the two ends. This CDR3 comprises 12 residues.

The rearrangement links TRBV5-1 to TRBJ1-6, with 7 bases that match TRBD1. Germline V gene data show CDR1 as SGHRS and CDR2 as YFSETQ. The CDR3 is 15 amino acids. J gave up 6 bases and V 5 bases, and 8 bases lay outside the gene matches. CDR3 sequence (DNA): TGCGCCAGCAGTCCGTCACCAGGGGGTAATTCACCCCTCCACTTT. It codes for CASSPSPGGNSPLHF.

J is TRBJ2-3 and V is TRBV3-1; TRBD2 matches at 10 bases. CDR1 is LGHDT and CDR2 is YNNKEL in the germline V gene (reference sequence). Trimming removed 0 bases from V and 1 base from J; junction bases left unmatched: 7. The CDR3 length is 18 residues. The CDR3 sequence is CASSQDTLAGDRTDTQYF. In DNA form, the CDR3 reads TGTGCCAGCAGCCAAGATACCCTAGCGGGGGATCGCACAGATACGCAGTATTTT.

This clonotype occurred a few times. The chain uses TRBV20-1 and TRBJ1-2; 7 bases are shared with TRBD1. The CDR3 totals 12 residues. Looked up from germline, CDR1 is DFQATT and CDR2 is SNEGSKA (reference sequence). Trimming at V came to 1 base and at J to 7 bases, leaving 3 bases not matched to a gene. The CDR3 is CSARARTGGYTF. The DNA for the CDR3 is TGCAGTGCTAGAGCCAGGACAGGTGGCTACACCTTC.

In its sample, this clonotype was seen a few times. V gene TRBV5-1 combines with J gene TRBJ2-2; tentatively, D is TRBD2 (5 bases). The germline CDR1 and CDR2 sequences are SGHRS and YFSETQ. V lost 4 bases and J 4 bases, leaving 17 bases between the germline ends. The length of the CDR3 is 16 residues. In DNA form, the CDR3 reads TGCGCCAGCAGCCGAGGGCCTTCCACGGGCACCGGGGAGCTGTTTTTT. The encoded protein is CASSRGPSTGTGELFF.

This clonotype was observed many times. The V gene is TRBV5-4, the J gene TRBJ2-7; 8 bases align to TRBD1. The CDR3 is 17 amino acids. V was clipped by 1 base and J by 6 bases; unmatched bases: 15. The germline CDR1 and CDR2 sequences are SGHNT and YYREEE (reference sequence). CDR3 bases: TGTGCCAGCAGCTTGTTACTCCAGGGGGCTATCGGTAGCGAGCAGTACTTC. Translating it yields CASSLLLQGAIGSEQYF. The whole variable domain, filled in from reference TRBV5-4 and TRBJ2-7, reads ETGVTQSPTHLIKTRGQQVTLRCSSQSGHNTVSWYQQALGQGPQFIFQYYREEENGRGNFPPRFSGLQFPNYSSELNVNALELDDSALYLCASSLLLQGAIGSEQYFGPGTRLTVT.